This TCR beta chain was sequenced during a study of blood T cell repertoires in COVID-19. Study as a whole: Material from acute and convalescent COVID-19 was sourced from the United States, Italy and Spain. Sources were T cells, B-cell-depleted T cells, or PBMCs; the material itself was cDNA or gDNA.

The V gene lost 6 bases and the J gene lost 1 base, with 4 bases spanning the gap. Germline V gene lookup returns CDR1 SQVTM and CDR2 ANQGSEA. This CDR3 region has 11 residues. Per the study methods: Scientists estimated how many nucleated cells there were by amplifying reference gene primers. Measured with immunoSEQ multiplex PCR; TCRdb has only the in-frame clones, and not every one. That table supplies the V and J calls and clone size; D and trimming were determined from the DNA. The sample shows some 150,000 clones, 88% of them seen only once. The rearrangement links TRBV29-1 to TRBJ1-3, with no clear D. The sequence derives from a man in his fifties with active or convalescent COVID-19. The sample taken for sequencing was peripheral blood. The DNA of the CDR3 is TGCAGCGTCCCTTCTGGAAACACCATATATTTT. It encodes CSVPSGNTIYF.